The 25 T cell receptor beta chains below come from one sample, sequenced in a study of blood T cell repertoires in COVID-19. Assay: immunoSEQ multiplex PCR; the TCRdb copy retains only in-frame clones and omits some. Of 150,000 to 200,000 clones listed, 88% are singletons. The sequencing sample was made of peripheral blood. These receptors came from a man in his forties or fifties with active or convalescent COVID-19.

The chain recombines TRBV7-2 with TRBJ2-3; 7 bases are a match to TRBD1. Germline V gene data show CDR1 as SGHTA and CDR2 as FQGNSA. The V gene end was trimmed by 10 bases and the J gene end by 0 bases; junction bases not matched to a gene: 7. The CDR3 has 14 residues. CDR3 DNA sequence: TGTGCCACCTCCCAAGGGGGCAGCACAGATACGCAGTATTTT. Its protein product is CATSQGGSTDTQYF. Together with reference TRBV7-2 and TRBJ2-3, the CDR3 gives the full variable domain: GAGVSQSPSNKVTEKGKDVELRCDPISGHTALYWYRQSLGQGLEFLIYFQGNSAPDKSGLPSDRFSAERTGGSVSTLTIQRTQQEDSAVYLCATSQGGSTDTQYFGPGTRLTVL.

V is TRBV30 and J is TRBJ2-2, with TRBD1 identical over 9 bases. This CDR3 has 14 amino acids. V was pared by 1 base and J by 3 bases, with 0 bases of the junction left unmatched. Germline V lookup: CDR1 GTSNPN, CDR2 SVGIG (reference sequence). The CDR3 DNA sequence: TGTGCCTGGAGTGGACAGGGGGACACCGGGGAGCTGTTTTTT. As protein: CAWSGQGDTGELFF.

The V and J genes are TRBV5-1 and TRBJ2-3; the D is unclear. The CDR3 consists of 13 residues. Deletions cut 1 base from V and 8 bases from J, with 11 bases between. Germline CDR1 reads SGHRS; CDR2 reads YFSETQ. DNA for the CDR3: TGCGCCAGCAGCTTGCGCGGATTCGGTACGCAGTATTTT. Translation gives CASSLRGFGTQYF.

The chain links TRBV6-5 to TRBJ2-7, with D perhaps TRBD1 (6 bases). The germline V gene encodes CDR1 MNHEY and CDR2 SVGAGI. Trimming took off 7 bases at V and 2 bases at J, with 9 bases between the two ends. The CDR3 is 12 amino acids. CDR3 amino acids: CASKPGAYEQYF. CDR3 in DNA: TGTGCCAGCAAACCAGGGGCCTACGAGCAGTACTTC.

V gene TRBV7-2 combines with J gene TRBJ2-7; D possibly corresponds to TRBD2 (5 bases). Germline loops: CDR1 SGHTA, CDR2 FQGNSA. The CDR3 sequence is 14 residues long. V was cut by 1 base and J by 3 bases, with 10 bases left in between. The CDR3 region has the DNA TGTGCCAGCAGCTTAGGATGGAGGAACTACGAGCAGTACTTC. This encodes CASSLGWRNYEQYF.

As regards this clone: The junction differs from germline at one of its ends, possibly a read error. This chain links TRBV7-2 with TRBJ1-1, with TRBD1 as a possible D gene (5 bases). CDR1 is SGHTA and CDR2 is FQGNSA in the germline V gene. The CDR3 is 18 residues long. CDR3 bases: TGTGCCAGCAGCTTAATTGGTGTGTCGACGACAGTGAAAACTGAAGCTTTCTTT. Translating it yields CASSLIGVSTTVKTEAFF.

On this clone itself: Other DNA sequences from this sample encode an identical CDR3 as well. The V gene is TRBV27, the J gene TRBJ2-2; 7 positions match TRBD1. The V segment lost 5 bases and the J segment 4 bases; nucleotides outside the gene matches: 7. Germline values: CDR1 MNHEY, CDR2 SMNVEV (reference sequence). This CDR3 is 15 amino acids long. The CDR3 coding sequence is TGTGCCAGCAGTCCCCGACAGGGAGTCACCGGGGAGCTGTTTTTT. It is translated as CASSPRQGVTGELFF.

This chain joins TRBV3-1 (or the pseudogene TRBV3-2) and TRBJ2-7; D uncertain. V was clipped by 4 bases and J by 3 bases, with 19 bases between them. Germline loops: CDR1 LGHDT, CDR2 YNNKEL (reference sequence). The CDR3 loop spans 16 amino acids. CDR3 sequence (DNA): TGTGCCAGCAGCCGACGGCCGACCGAGGATGGCTACGAGCAGTACTTC. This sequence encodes CASSRRPTEDGYEQYF.

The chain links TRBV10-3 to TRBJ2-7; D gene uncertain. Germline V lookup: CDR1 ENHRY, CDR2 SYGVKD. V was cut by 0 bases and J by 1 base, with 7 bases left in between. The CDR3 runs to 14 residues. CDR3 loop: CAISESLLSYEQYF. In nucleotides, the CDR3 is TGTGCCATCAGTGAGTCGCTCCTATCCTACGAGCAGTACTTC.

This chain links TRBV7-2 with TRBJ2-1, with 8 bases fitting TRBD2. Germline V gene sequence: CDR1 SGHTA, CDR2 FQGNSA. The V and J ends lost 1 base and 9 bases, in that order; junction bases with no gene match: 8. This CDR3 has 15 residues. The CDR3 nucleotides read TGTGCCAGCAGCTTAGGTGGACTAGCCCTTACTGAGCAGTTCTTC. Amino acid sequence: CASSLGGLALTEQFF.

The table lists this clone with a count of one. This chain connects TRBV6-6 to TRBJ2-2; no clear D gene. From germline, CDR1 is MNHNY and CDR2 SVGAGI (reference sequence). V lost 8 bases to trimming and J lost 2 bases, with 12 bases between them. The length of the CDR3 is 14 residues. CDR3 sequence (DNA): TGTGCCAGCGGTCCGACACTCAACACCGGGGAGCTGTTTTTT. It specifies CASGPTLNTGELFF.

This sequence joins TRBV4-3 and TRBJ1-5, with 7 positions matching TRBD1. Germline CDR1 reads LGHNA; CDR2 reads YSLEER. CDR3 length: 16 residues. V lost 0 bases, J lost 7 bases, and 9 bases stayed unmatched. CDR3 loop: CASSQDLTGAGQPQHF. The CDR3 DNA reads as TGCGCCAGCAGCCAAGATTTAACAGGGGCAGGACAGCCCCAGCATTTT.

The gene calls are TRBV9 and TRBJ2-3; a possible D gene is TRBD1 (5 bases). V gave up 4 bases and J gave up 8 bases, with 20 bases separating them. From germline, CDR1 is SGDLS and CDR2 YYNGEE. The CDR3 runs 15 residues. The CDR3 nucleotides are TGTGCCAGCAGCCAAGAGACGGACATAGGGGCTACGCAGTATTTT. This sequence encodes CASSQETDIGATQYF.

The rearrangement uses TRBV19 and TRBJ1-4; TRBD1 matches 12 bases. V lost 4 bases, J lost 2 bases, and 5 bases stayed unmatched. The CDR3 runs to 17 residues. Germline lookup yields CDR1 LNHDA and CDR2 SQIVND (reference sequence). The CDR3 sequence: CASSTRGQGATNEKLFF. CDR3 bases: TGTGCCAGTAGTACCCGGGGACAGGGGGCCACTAATGAAAAACTGTTTTTT. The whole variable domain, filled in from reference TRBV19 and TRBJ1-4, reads DGGITQSPKYLFRKEGQNVTLSCEQNLNHDAMYWYRQDPGQGLRLIYYSQIVNDFQKGDIAEGYSVSREKKESFPLTVTSAQKNPTAFYLCASSTRGQGATNEKLFFGSGTQLSVL.

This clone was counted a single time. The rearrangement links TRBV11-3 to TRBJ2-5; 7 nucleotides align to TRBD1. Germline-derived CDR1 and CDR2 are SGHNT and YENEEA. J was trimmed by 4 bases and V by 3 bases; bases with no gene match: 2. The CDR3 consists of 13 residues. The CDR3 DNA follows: TGTGCCAGCAGCTTCGCAGGGGGAGAGACCCAGTACTTC. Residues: CASSFAGGETQYF.

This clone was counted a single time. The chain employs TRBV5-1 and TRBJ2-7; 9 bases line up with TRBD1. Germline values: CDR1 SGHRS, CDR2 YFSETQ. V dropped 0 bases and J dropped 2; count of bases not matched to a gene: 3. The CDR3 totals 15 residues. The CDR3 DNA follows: TGCGCCAGCAGCTTGGGGACAGGGGTGACCTACGAGCAGTACTTC. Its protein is CASSLGTGVTYEQYF. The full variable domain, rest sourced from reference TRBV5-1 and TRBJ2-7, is KAGVTQTPRYLIKTRGQQVTLSCSPISGHRSVSWYQQTPGQGLQFLFEYFSETQRNKGNFPGRFSGRQFSNSRSEMNVSTLELGDSALYLCASSLGTGVTYEQYFGPGTRLTVT.

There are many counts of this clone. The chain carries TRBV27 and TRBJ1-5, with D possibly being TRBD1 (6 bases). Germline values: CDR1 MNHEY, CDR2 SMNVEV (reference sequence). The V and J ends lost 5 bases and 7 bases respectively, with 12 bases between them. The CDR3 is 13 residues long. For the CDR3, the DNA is TGTGCCAGCAGTCCAACAGGGAGCCAGCCCCAGCATTTT. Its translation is CASSPTGSQPQHF.

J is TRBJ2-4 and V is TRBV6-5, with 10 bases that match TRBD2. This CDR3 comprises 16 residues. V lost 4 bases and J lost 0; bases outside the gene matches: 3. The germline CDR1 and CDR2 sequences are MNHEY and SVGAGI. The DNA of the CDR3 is TGTGCCAGCAGTTTGAGCGGGAGGGGAGCCAAAAACATTCAGTACTTC. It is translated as CASSLSGRGAKNIQYF.

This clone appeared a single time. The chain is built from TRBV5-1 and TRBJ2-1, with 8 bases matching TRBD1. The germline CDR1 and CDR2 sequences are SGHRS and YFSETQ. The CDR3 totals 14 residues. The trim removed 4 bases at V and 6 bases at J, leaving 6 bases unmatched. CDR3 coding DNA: TGCGCCAGCAGCAACGGACAGGGAGGCAATGAGCAGTTCTTC. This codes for CASSNGQGGNEQFF.

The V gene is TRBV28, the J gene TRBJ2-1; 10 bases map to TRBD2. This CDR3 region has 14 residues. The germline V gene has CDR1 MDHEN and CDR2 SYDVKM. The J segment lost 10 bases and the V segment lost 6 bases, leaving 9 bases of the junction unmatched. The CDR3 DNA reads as TGTGCCAGCAGGCCGGGACTAGCGCTATCCGAGCAGTTCTTC. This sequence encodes CASRPGLALSEQFF.

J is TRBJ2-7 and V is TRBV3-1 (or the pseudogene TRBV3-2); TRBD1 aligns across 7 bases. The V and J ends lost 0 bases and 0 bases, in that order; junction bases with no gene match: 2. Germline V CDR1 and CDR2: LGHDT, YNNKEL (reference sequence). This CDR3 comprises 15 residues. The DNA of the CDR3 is TGTGCCAGCAGCCAAGACCGGGACAGCTCCTACGAGCAGTACTTC. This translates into CASSQDRDSSYEQYF.

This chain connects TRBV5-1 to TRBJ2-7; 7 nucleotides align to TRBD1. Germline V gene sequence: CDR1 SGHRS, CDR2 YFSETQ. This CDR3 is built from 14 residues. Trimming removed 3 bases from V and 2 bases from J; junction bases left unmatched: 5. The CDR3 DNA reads TGCGCCAGCAGCTCACAACAGGGGCCCTACGAGCAGTACTTC. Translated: CASSSQQGPYEQYF.

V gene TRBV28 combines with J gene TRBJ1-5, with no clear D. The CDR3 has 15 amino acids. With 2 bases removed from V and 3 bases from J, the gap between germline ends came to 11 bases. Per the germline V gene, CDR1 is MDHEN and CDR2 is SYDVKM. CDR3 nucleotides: TGTGCCAGCAGTTTACGGGGTTTTCACAATCAGCCCCAGCATTTT. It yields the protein CASSLRGFHNQPQHF.

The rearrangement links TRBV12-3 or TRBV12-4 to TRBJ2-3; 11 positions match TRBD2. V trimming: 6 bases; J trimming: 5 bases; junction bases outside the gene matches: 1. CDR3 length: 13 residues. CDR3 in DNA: TGTGCCAGCAGACTAGCGGGGGTAGATACGCAGTATTTT. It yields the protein CASRLAGVDTQYF.

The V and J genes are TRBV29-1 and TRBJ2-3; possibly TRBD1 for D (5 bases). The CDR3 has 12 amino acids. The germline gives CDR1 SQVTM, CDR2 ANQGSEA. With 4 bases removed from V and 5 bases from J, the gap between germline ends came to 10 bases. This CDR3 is CSVGVGQDTQYF. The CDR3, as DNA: TGCAGCGTTGGTGTGGGGCAAGATACGCAGTATTTT.